The 20 T cell receptor beta chains given below trace back to one sample, sequenced in a study of Ad26.COV2.S vaccination and SARS-CoV-2 variants. Libraries were prepared by immunoSEQ multiplex PCR; TCRdb keeps only in-frame clonotypes and omits some of them. The table lists roughly 510,000 clones, roughly 87% of them singletons. Treatment denoted: some 19 received Ad26.COV2.S at low or high dose, single or two shots; 5 received placebo; per-sample allocation not given. Sampling occurred on day 63 after the first vaccine or placebo injection. The specimen comprised peripheral blood, sampled in a trial of Ad26.COV2.S vaccine versus placebo. These receptors all stem from a person aged 18-65 years who received the Ad26.COV2.S COVID-19 vaccine or a placebo.

The chain combines TRBV12-5 with TRBJ1-1, with D maybe TRBD1 (5 bases). CDR1 LGHNT and CDR2 FRNRAP come from the germline V gene. The CDR3 length is 16 residues. Trimming pared 1 base from V and 5 bases from J, leaving 17 bases between. The CDR3 loop is CASGLASRARSTEAFF. CDR3 DNA sequence: TGTGCTAGTGGTTTGGCCTCCAGGGCTAGGAGTACTGAAGCTTTCTTT.

The gene calls are TRBV7-9 and TRBJ1-6; D unclear. Per germline, CDR1 SEHNR and CDR2 FQNEAQ (reference sequence). The CDR3 loop spans 13 amino acids. Trimming shortened V by 2 bases and J by 13 bases, and 12 bases separated the two germline ends. The CDR3 DNA is TGTGCCAGCAGCTTAAGCGACCTCCGGCCCCTCCACTTT. Its translation: CASSLSDLRPLHF.

This rearrangement joins TRBV9 to TRBJ1-5, with D possibly being TRBD1 (6 bases). V shed 4 bases and J shed 7 bases, with 15 bases lying between them. Looked up from germline, CDR1 is SGDLS and CDR2 is YYNGEE. The CDR3 covers 14 residues. CDR3 protein: CASSLGGIGQPQHF. CDR3 nucleotides: TGTGCCAGCAGCCTAGGGGGGATAGGACAGCCCCAGCATTTT. Filled out from reference TRBV9 and TRBJ1-5, the complete variable domain reads DSGVTQTPKHLITATGQRVTLRCSPRSGDLSVYWYQQSLDQGLQFLIQYYNGEERAKGNILERFSAQQFPDLHSELNLSSLELGDSALYFCASSLGGIGQPQHFGDGTRLSIL.

This sequence joins TRBV5-8 and TRBJ2-3, with 8 nucleotides matching TRBD1. CDR3 length: 15 amino acids. Germline CDR1 SGHTS, CDR2 YDEGEE. V lost 1 base, J lost 4 bases, and 5 bases stayed unmatched. In DNA, the CDR3 is TGTGCCAGCAGCTTGTGGACAGGGATACCAGATACGCAGTATTTT. Amino acids: CASSLWTGIPDTQYF.

The gene calls are TRBV5-4 and TRBJ2-1; unclear D gene. The V and J ends lost 4 bases and 8 bases respectively, with 13 bases between them. Germline CDR1 reads SGHNT; CDR2 reads YYREEE (reference sequence). The CDR3 consists of 13 residues. The CDR3 DNA is TGTGCCAGCAGCGAAGACGGAAGCGATGAGCAGTTCTTC. Amino acids: CASSEDGSDEQFF.

The V and J genes are TRBV28 and TRBJ1-5; D gene uncertain. Trimming removed 4 bases at V and 8 bases at J, with 18 bases between. CDR3 size: 15 residues. Per germline, CDR1 MDHEN and CDR2 SYDVKM. The CDR3 region has the DNA TGTGCCAGCAGTTCCCTGGGCAGCCTCGGTGAGCCCCAGCATTTT. Its translation is CASSSLGSLGEPQHF.

This chain uses TRBV19 with TRBJ2-1; 11 bases align to TRBD2. The V and J ends lost 3 bases and 8 bases, in that order; junction bases with no gene match: 6. There are 15 residues in the CDR3. Germline CDR1 reads LNHDA; CDR2 reads SQIVND (reference sequence). CDR3 residues: CASSIGTSGSDEQFF. CDR3 nucleotides: TGTGCCAGTAGTATTGGGACTAGCGGATCCGATGAGCAGTTCTTC.

The chain uses TRBV5-1 and TRBJ2-5; D uncertain. The CDR3 has 13 residues. CDR1 and CDR2 from the germline V gene are SGHRS and YFSETQ. V shed 0 bases and J shed 7 bases, with 10 bases lying between them. CDR3 sequence: CASSLVGGATQYF. For the CDR3, the DNA is TGCGCCAGCAGCTTGGTTGGTGGAGCGACCCAGTACTTC.

This clone has only one observation. The rearrangement links TRBV7-8 to TRBJ2-7, with D maybe TRBD2 (5 bases). The CDR3 sequence is 14 residues long. Trimming took 5 bases from V and 3 from J, leaving 14 bases between them. CDR1 and CDR2 (germline): SGHVS, FQNEAQ. CDR3 sequence (DNA): TGTGCCAGCAGCGACCGCCGGGAAGGCTACGAGCAGTACTTC. This encodes CASSDRREGYEQYF.

The table lists this clone with a count of one. The chain has TRBV10-3 and TRBJ2-2; possibly TRBD1 or TRBD2 for D (5 bases each). CDR1 is ENHRY, CDR2 SYGVKD, per germline. The CDR3 is 19 residues long. Trimming took off 4 bases at V and 5 bases at J, with 26 bases between the two ends. The CDR3 region is CAISGPPTRGLAGTGELFF. The CDR3 nucleotides are TGTGCCATCAGTGGTCCCCCTACTCGGGGCTTGGCAGGGACCGGGGAGCTGTTTTTT.

This sequence joins TRBV2 and TRBJ1-2; TRBD1 aligns across 11 bases. CDR1 and CDR2 (germline): SNHLY, FYNNEI. The junction had 10 bases not matched to a gene; V was cut back by 3 bases and J by 4 bases. The length of the CDR3 is 17 residues. The CDR3 bases are TGTGCCAGCAGTGACGTTGGACAGGGGGCGCGGGTCTATGGCTACACCTTC. Its translation: CASSDVGQGARVYGYTF.

The chain is built from TRBV28 and TRBJ1-5; D unresolved. The germline V gene encodes CDR1 MDHEN and CDR2 SYDVKM. Trimming took off 3 bases at V and 5 bases at J, with 8 bases between the two ends. The CDR3 length is 13 residues. CDR3 loop: CASSFGPDQPQHF. The CDR3 DNA follows: TGTGCCAGCAGTTTTGGGCCGGATCAGCCCCAGCATTTT.

This clone was seen ten or more times. The rearrangement joins TRBV5-1 to TRBJ1-2; D is unclear. The V gene's germline CDR1 is SGHRS and CDR2 YFSETQ. The CDR3 length is 14 residues. Trimming stripped 4 bases from V and 6 bases from J, with 16 bases between. CDR3 bases: TGCGCCAGCAGCCAAAATACTTATACGAATGGCTACACCTTC. This sequence encodes CASSQNTYTNGYTF.

The chain links TRBV11-2 to TRBJ1-1; D uncertain. The CDR3 loop spans 15 amino acids. Germline-derived CDR1 and CDR2 are SGHAT and FQNNGV. Between the trimmed V and J ends, which lost 5 bases and 6 bases, there was a span of 19 bases. The CDR3 here is CASSPLASVVAEAFF. CDR3 DNA sequence: TGTGCCAGCAGCCCCCTTGCGAGTGTGGTCGCTGAAGCTTTCTTT.

The chain joins TRBV5-6 to TRBJ2-1; 12 bases map to TRBD2. Trimming took 1 base from V and 7 from J; bases not matched to a gene: 9. The CDR3 totals 17 residues. The V gene's germline CDR1 is SGHDT and CDR2 YYEEEE. The CDR3 protein is CASSLPMTSGSSNEQFF. The CDR3 coding sequence is TGTGCCAGCAGCTTGCCCATGACTAGCGGGAGTTCGAATGAGCAGTTCTTC.

The V call is TRBV4-3, the J call TRBJ1-1; the match to TRBD1 covers 10 bases. Trimming removed 2 bases from V and 11 bases from J; junction bases left unmatched: 5. CDR1 and CDR2 (germline): LGHNA, YSLEER. This CDR3 has 13 amino acids. Here the CDR3 reads CASSQFGTGVAFF. DNA for the CDR3: TGCGCCAGCAGCCAATTCGGGACAGGGGTTGCTTTCTTT.

The chain has TRBV30 and TRBJ1-5, with D hard to call. This CDR3 comprises 17 residues. Germline loops: CDR1 GTSNPN, CDR2 SVGIG (reference sequence). Trimming removed 0 bases at V and 4 bases at J, with 19 bases between. CDR3 amino acids: CAWSVDRASGGNQPQHF. The CDR3 coding sequence is TGTGCCTGGAGTGTAGACCGGGCTTCGGGAGGGAATCAGCCCCAGCATTTT.

V usage is TRBV5-4 and J usage is TRBJ1-2; D remains ambiguous. This CDR3 is 15 amino acids long. V gave up 0 bases and J gave up 4 bases, with 13 bases separating them. Per the germline V gene, CDR1 is SGHNT and CDR2 is YYREEE (reference sequence). CDR3 coding DNA: TGTGCCAGCAGCTTGGGAGCTGGACCACTCTATGGCTACACCTTC. Its translation: CASSLGAGPLYGYTF.

This chain joins TRBV6-2 or TRBV6-3 and TRBJ2-7; D might be TRBD2 (6 bases). The CDR3 is 14 amino acids. The germline CDR1 and CDR2 sequences are MNHEY and SVGEGT. V was shortened by 1 base and J by 4 bases, with 11 bases between the two germline ends. CDR3 coding DNA: TGTGCCAGCAGTTACTGGCGGGGTATATACGAGCAGTACTTC. Translated: CASSYWRGIYEQYF.

This clone was found once. The chain is built from TRBV9 and TRBJ1-1; D is unclear. Germline CDR1 reads SGDLS; CDR2 reads YYNGEE. The length of the CDR3 is 13 residues. Trimming removed 4 bases at V and 4 bases at J, with 11 bases between. Here the CDR3 DNA reads TGTGCCAGCAGCATCGGACCGAGCACTGAAGCTTTCTTT. This encodes CASSIGPSTEAFF.